What follows are 2 T cell receptor beta chains derived from one specimen sequenced in a study of T cells in Graves' hyperthyroidism and ophthalmopathy. Regions amplified from RNA transcripts were the TCR beta CDR3 regions. TCR CDR3 regions were first amplified by RT-PCR with HTBI primers. TCRdb reprocessed the multiplex PCR reads via MiXCR and lists one record per CDR3 protein. The sample lists approximately 360,000 distinct CDR3 sequences, 25% occurring once. Sequenced material: blood. These receptors all come from a man aged 50 to 59 with Graves' hyperthyroidism.

CDR3 nucleotides: TGTGCCACCTCACAGGGGGAGAGGAACATTCAGTACTTC. It translates to CATSQGERNIQYF. J is TRBJ2-4 and V is TRBV19, with TRBD1 matching 8 bases. Trimming at V came to 10 bases and at J to 7 bases, leaving 9 bases not matched to a gene. This CDR3 spans 13 amino acids. Germline loops: CDR1 LNHDA, CDR2 SQIVND (reference sequence).

The J gene is TRBJ2-4, the V gene TRBV12-3 or TRBV12-4; no definite D call. The CDR3 totals 13 residues. Trimming stripped 7 bases from V and 5 bases from J, with 12 bases between. The CDR3 loop reads CASTILGENIQYF. In nucleotides, the CDR3 is TGTGCCAGCACTATACTGGGTGAAAACATTCAGTACTTC.